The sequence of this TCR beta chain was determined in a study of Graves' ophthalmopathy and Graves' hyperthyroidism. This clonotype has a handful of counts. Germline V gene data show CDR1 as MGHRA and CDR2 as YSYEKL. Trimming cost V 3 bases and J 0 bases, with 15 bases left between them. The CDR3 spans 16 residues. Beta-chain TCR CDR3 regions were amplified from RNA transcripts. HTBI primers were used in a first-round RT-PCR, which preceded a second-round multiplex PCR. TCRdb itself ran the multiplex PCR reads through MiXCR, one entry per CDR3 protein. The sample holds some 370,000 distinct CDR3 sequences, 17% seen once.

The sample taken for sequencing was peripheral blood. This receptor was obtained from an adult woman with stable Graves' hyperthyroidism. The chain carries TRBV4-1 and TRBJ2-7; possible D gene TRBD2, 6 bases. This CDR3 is CASSQHSGPSSYEQYF. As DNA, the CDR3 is TGCGCCAGCAGCCAGCATAGCGGACCGAGCTCCTACGAGCAGTACTTC.